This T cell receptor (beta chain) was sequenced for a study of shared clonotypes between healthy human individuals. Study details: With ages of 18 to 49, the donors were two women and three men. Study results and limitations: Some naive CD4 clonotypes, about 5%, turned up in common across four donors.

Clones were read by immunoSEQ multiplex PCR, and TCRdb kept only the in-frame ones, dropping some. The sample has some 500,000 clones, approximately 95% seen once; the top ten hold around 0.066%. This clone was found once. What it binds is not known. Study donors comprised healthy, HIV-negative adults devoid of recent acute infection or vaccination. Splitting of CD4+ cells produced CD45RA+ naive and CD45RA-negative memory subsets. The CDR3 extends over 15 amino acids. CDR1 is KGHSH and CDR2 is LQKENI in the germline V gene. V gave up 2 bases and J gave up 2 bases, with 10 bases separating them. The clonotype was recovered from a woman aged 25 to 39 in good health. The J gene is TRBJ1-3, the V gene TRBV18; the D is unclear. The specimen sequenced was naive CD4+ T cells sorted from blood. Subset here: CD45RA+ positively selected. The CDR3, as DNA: TGTGCCAGCTCACCAGAGGGAGTTGCTGGAAACACCATATATTTT. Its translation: CASSPEGVAGNTIYF.